The rows below give T cell receptor beta chains drawn from one sample of a study of tumour-infiltrating T cells in Burkitt lymphoma. The assay was immunoSEQ multiplex PCR, and TCRdb's table has in-frame clones only and misses some. The sample holds around 1,000 clones, less than 15% seen once. Sequenced material: tumor tissue. The source of these receptors is a human donor with diffuse large B-cell lymphoma. Both conserved end residues are part of each CDR3. Fields, in order: V gene, J gene, D gene, clone size, CDR3 length, CDR3 protein, CDR3 DNA. The D gene is left open where the match is weak. A clone size is listed for some rows: how often the clone was seen (once, few, many), or a class if it is expanded.

v_gene: TRBV11-2; j_gene: TRBJ2-2; d_gene: TRBD2; abundance: few; len: 16; CDR3aa: CASSSQLLAGGGELFF; CDR3nt: TGTGCCAGCAGCTCGCAACTACTAGCGGGAGGCGGGGAGCTGTTTTTT
v_gene: TRBV2; j_gene: TRBJ1-5; d_gene: TRBD1; abundance: few; len: 17; CDR3aa: CASSGDRGQGSNQPQHF; CDR3nt: TGTGCCAGCAGTGGAGACAGGGGCCAGGGTAGCAATCAGCCCCAGCATTTT
v_gene: TRBV7-6; j_gene: TRBJ1-5; d_gene: -; abundance: -; len: 13; CDR3aa: CASSPDYNQPQHF; CDR3nt: TGTGCCAGCAGCCCCGATTACAATCAGCCCCAGCATTTT
v_gene: TRBV9; j_gene: TRBJ1-5; d_gene: -; abundance: -; len: 14; CDR3aa: CASSVGGKGQPQHF; CDR3nt: TGTGCCAGCAGCGTAGGAGGGAAGGGCCAGCCCCAGCATTTT
v_gene: TRBV28; j_gene: TRBJ1-3; d_gene: TRBD1; abundance: -; len: 17; CDR3aa: CASSPIRDRDPGNTIYF; CDR3nt: TGTGCCAGCAGCCCCATCCGGGACAGGGATCCTGGAAACACCATATATTTT
v_gene: TRBV29-1; j_gene: TRBJ2-6; d_gene: -; abundance: hyperexpanded; len: 13; CDR3aa: CSVGGDGANVLTF; CDR3nt: TGCAGCGTTGGGGGGGATGGGGCCAACGTCCTGACTTTC
v_gene: TRBV1; j_gene: TRBJ2-2; d_gene: -; abundance: few; len: 16; CDR3aa: CTSSQGLAGDTGELFF; CDR3nt: TGCACCAGCAGCCAAGGGCTAGCGGGAGACACCGGGGAGCTGTTTTTT
v_gene: TRBV10-1; j_gene: TRBJ2-5; d_gene: -; abundance: few; len: 14; CDR3aa: CASSESGGLETQYF; CDR3nt: TGCGCCAGCAGTGAGTCCGGAGGGCTGGAGACCCAGTACTTC
v_gene: TRBV28; j_gene: TRBJ2-1; d_gene: -; abundance: -; len: 14; CDR3aa: CASSLQGSYNEQFF; CDR3nt: TGTGCCAGCAGTTTGCAGGGCTCCTACAATGAGCAGTTCTTC
v_gene: TRBV7-9; j_gene: TRBJ2-7; d_gene: -; abundance: -; len: 14; CDR3aa: CASSLGPAPYEQYF; CDR3nt: TGTGCCAGCAGCTTAGGTCCAGCTCCCTACGAGCAGTACTTC
v_gene: TRBV2; j_gene: TRBJ1-1; d_gene: -; abundance: few; len: 15; CDR3aa: CASSKGSPQIGVAFF; CDR3nt: TGTGCCAGCAGCAAAGGCAGTCCCCAAATCGGTGTAGCTTTCTTT
v_gene: TRBV10-3; j_gene: TRBJ2-7; d_gene: TRBD1; abundance: few; len: 14; CDR3aa: CAINEQGAGYEQYF; CDR3nt: TGTGCCATCAACGAACAGGGGGCCGGTTACGAGCAGTACTTC
v_gene: TRBV28; j_gene: TRBJ2-7; d_gene: -; abundance: hyperexpanded; len: 13; CDR3aa: CASSLGVHYEQYF; CDR3nt: TGTGCCAGCAGTCTGGGGGTCCACTACGAGCAGTACTTC
v_gene: TRBV18; j_gene: TRBJ1-2; d_gene: -; abundance: -; len: 14; CDR3aa: CASSPQGSHYGYTF; CDR3nt: TGTGCCAGCTCACCACAGGGCAGTCACTATGGCTACACCTTC
v_gene: TRBV5-5; j_gene: TRBJ2-5; d_gene: TRBD1; abundance: -; len: 15; CDR3aa: CASSRPGQGKETQYF; CDR3nt: TGTGCCAGCAGCAGGCCGGGACAGGGAAAAGAGACCCAGTACTTC
v_gene: TRBV9; j_gene: TRBJ2-7; d_gene: -; abundance: -; len: 14; CDR3aa: CASSVAWTAYEQYF; CDR3nt: TGTGCCAGCAGCGTAGCGTGGACAGCCTACGAGCAGTACTTC
v_gene: TRBV25-1; j_gene: TRBJ2-7; d_gene: -; abundance: -; len: 13; CDR3aa: CASSDLGNYEQYF; CDR3nt: TGTGCCAGCAGTGATTTGGGAAACTACGAGCAGTACTTC
v_gene: TRBV18; j_gene: TRBJ2-2; d_gene: TRBD2; abundance: -; len: 16; CDR3aa: CASSPPISGRSGELFF; CDR3nt: TGTGCCAGCTCACCACCGATTAGCGGGAGATCCGGGGAGCTGTTTTTT
v_gene: TRBV10-2; j_gene: TRBJ2-3; d_gene: TRBD2; abundance: -; len: 14; CDR3aa: CASSLAGETDTQYF; CDR3nt: TGCGCCAGCAGTTTAGCGGGAGAGACGGATACGCAGTATTTT
v_gene: TRBV4-2; j_gene: TRBJ2-7; d_gene: TRBD2; abundance: -; len: 15; CDR3aa: CASSPGTSTYYEQYF; CDR3nt: TGTGCCAGCAGCCCGGGGACTAGCACCTACTACGAGCAGTACTTC
v_gene: TRBV10-1; j_gene: TRBJ2-7; d_gene: TRBD1; abundance: large; len: 13; CDR3aa: CASKARGNYEQYF; CDR3nt: TGCGCCAGCAAGGCCAGGGGGAACTACGAGCAGTACTTC
v_gene: TRBV6-5; j_gene: TRBJ2-7; d_gene: -; abundance: -; len: 11; CDR3aa: CASKGAREQYF; CDR3nt: TGTGCCAGCAAAGGGGCGCGGGAGCAGTACTTC
v_gene: TRBV6-5; j_gene: TRBJ2-2; d_gene: -; abundance: -; len: 14; CDR3aa: CASRRDRNTGELFF; CDR3nt: TGTGCCAGCAGGCGCGACAGAAACACCGGGGAGCTGTTTTTT
v_gene: TRBV7-8; j_gene: TRBJ2-7; d_gene: -; abundance: few; len: 16; CDR3aa: CASSLVGGLSSYEQYF; CDR3nt: TGTGCCAGCAGCTTAGTTGGGGGACTGTCTTCCTACGAGCAGTACTTC
v_gene: TRBV5-6; j_gene: TRBJ2-2; d_gene: -; abundance: few; len: 14; CDR3aa: CASSGGPNTGELFF; CDR3nt: TGTGCCAGCAGCGGGGGGCCCAACACCGGGGAGCTGTTTTTT
v_gene: TRBV6-6; j_gene: TRBJ2-1; d_gene: -; abundance: -; len: 13; CDR3aa: CASSYSGRNEQFF; CDR3nt: TGTGCCAGCAGTTACTCGGGACGGAATGAGCAGTTCTTC
v_gene: TRBV14; j_gene: TRBJ2-5; d_gene: -; abundance: few; len: 12; CDR3aa: CASSQDQETQYF; CDR3nt: TGTGCCAGCAGCCAGGACCAAGAGACCCAGTACTTC
v_gene: TRBV2; j_gene: TRBJ2-1; d_gene: TRBD2; abundance: -; len: 14; CDR3aa: CASSEAGAYNEQFF; CDR3nt: TGTGCCAGCAGTGAGGCGGGAGCCTACAATGAGCAGTTCTTC
v_gene: TRBV18; j_gene: TRBJ2-5; d_gene: TRBD2; abundance: -; len: 19; CDR3aa: CASSPLRLAGRLGQETQYF; CDR3nt: TGTGCCAGCTCACCCCTCAGACTAGCGGGAAGGTTGGGGCAAGAGACCCAGTACTTC
v_gene: TRBV28; j_gene: TRBJ1-4; d_gene: -; abundance: -; len: 11; CDR3aa: CATIKGGKLFF; CDR3nt: TGTGCCACGATTAAGGGGGGAAAACTGTTTTTT
v_gene: TRBV7-6; j_gene: TRBJ2-1; d_gene: TRBD1; abundance: -; len: 15; CDR3aa: CASSLGQGSNNEQFF; CDR3nt: TGTGCCAGCAGCTTAGGACAGGGAAGCAACAATGAGCAGTTCTTC
v_gene: TRBV9; j_gene: TRBJ2-1; d_gene: TRBD2; abundance: few; len: 16; CDR3aa: CASSVQAGSSYNEQFF; CDR3nt: TGTGCCAGCAGCGTACAAGCGGGAAGCTCCTACAATGAGCAGTTCTTC
v_gene: TRBV5-6; j_gene: TRBJ2-2; d_gene: -; abundance: -; len: 16; CDR3aa: CASSLEASRDTGELFF; CDR3nt: TGTGCCAGCAGCTTGGAGGCTAGTAGGGACACCGGGGAGCTGTTTTTT
v_gene: TRBV5-1; j_gene: TRBJ2-1; d_gene: TRBD2; abundance: few; len: 15; CDR3aa: CASSLRAGGKDEQFF; CDR3nt: TGCGCCAGCAGCTTGAGAGCGGGAGGTAAGGATGAGCAGTTCTTC
v_gene: TRBV29-1; j_gene: TRBJ2-7; d_gene: -; abundance: -; len: 13; CDR3aa: CSVSPLGSYEQYF; CDR3nt: TGCAGCGTTTCCCCCTTGGGCTCCTACGAGCAGTACTTC
v_gene: TRBV9; j_gene: TRBJ2-3; d_gene: -; abundance: -; len: 14; CDR3aa: CASSEGIQGDTQYF; CDR3nt: TGTGCCAGCAGCGAGGGGATCCAGGGAGATACGCAGTATTTT
v_gene: TRBV27; j_gene: TRBJ2-3; d_gene: -; abundance: few; len: 9; CDR3aa: CAVGDTQYF; CDR3nt: TGTGCCGTAGGGGATACGCAGTATTTT
v_gene: TRBV28; j_gene: TRBJ2-7; d_gene: TRBD1; abundance: -; len: 15; CDR3aa: CASSSRTGIHYEQYF; CDR3nt: TGTGCCAGCAGTTCGAGGACAGGGATTCACTACGAGCAGTACTTC
v_gene: TRBV5-1; j_gene: TRBJ1-2; d_gene: TRBD1; abundance: few; len: 15; CDR3aa: CASSLGAGQNYGYTF; CDR3nt: TGCGCCAGCAGCTTGGGGGCGGGACAGAACTATGGCTACACCTTC
v_gene: TRBV27; j_gene: TRBJ1-2; d_gene: -; abundance: -; len: 15; CDR3aa: CASSLGTGGIYGYTF; CDR3nt: TGTGCCAGCAGTCTAGGGACGGGGGGGATCTATGGCTACACCTTC
v_gene: TRBV6-5; j_gene: TRBJ2-1; d_gene: -; abundance: -; len: 16; CDR3aa: CASSYSLQGMNNEQFF; CDR3nt: TGTGCCAGCAGTTACAGTTTGCAGGGGATGAACAATGAGCAGTTCTTC
v_gene: TRBV7-3; j_gene: TRBJ2-7; d_gene: -; abundance: -; len: 13; CDR3aa: CASSLTDAYEQYF; CDR3nt: TGTGCCAGCAGCTTGACAGATGCCTACGAGCAGTACTTC
v_gene: TRBV7-9; j_gene: TRBJ2-7; d_gene: TRBD1; abundance: large; len: 14; CDR3aa: CASSPPDRYYEQYF; CDR3nt: TGTGCCAGCAGCCCACCGGACAGGTACTACGAGCAGTACTTC
v_gene: TRBV30; j_gene: TRBJ2-7; d_gene: -; abundance: few; len: 12; CDR3aa: CAWRDADGEQYF; CDR3nt: TGTGCCTGGCGTGACGCCGATGGCGAGCAGTACTTC
v_gene: TRBV18; j_gene: TRBJ2-6; d_gene: -; abundance: few; len: 17; CDR3aa: CASSAPRGQSGANVLTF; CDR3nt: TGTGCCAGCTCAGCACCCCGCGGACAGTCTGGGGCCAACGTCCTGACTTTC
v_gene: TRBV7-3; j_gene: TRBJ2-3; d_gene: -; abundance: -; len: 15; CDR3aa: CASSLEGFSTDTQYF; CDR3nt: TGTGCCAGCAGCTTAGAGGGCTTTAGCACAGATACGCAGTATTTT
v_gene: TRBV2; j_gene: TRBJ1-2; d_gene: -; abundance: few; len: 12; CDR3aa: CASTRYSGGYTF; CDR3nt: TGTGCCAGCACGCGCTATTCGGGAGGCTACACCTTC
v_gene: TRBV4-1; j_gene: TRBJ2-1; d_gene: TRBD2; abundance: -; len: 18; CDR3aa: CASSQDRSSGRHYNEQFF; CDR3nt: TGCGCCAGCAGCCAAGATAGGTCTAGCGGGAGACATTACAATGAGCAGTTCTTC
v_gene: TRBV15; j_gene: TRBJ2-1; d_gene: -; abundance: few; len: 13; CDR3aa: CATSRDLASEQFF; CDR3nt: TGTGCCACCAGCAGGGACCTAGCGAGTGAGCAGTTCTTC
v_gene: TRBV5-1; j_gene: TRBJ1-1; d_gene: TRBD1; abundance: -; len: 15; CDR3aa: CASSSPQGAVTEAFF; CDR3nt: TGCGCCAGCAGCTCACCACAGGGGGCAGTCACTGAAGCTTTCTTT
v_gene: TRBV25-1; j_gene: TRBJ1-4; d_gene: -; abundance: few; len: 13; CDR3aa: CASSNPGFPGVFF; CDR3nt: TGTGCCAGCAGTAACCCAGGGTTCCCGGGAGTGTTTTTT
v_gene: TRBV18; j_gene: TRBJ1-4; d_gene: TRBD1; abundance: few; len: 15; CDR3aa: CASSPPGQGNEKLFF; CDR3nt: TGTGCCAGCTCCCCCCCGGGACAGGGGAATGAAAAACTGTTTTTT
v_gene: TRBV21-1; j_gene: TRBJ2-4; d_gene: -; abundance: once; len: 18; CDR3aa: CASSKGILSSLAKNIQYF; CDR3nt: TGTGCCAGCAGCAAAGGAATACTTTCTTCGCTAGCCAAAAACATTCAGTACTTC
v_gene: TRBV30; j_gene: TRBJ2-1; d_gene: -; abundance: few; len: 12; CDR3aa: CAWSEYYNEQFF; CDR3nt: TGTGCCTGGAGTGAGTACTACAATGAGCAGTTCTTC
v_gene: TRBV5-1; j_gene: TRBJ1-1; d_gene: -; abundance: -; len: 13; CDR3aa: CASSLEANTEAFF; CDR3nt: TGCGCCAGCAGCTTGGAGGCGAACACTGAAGCTTTCTTT
v_gene: TRBV10-3; j_gene: TRBJ2-1; d_gene: -; abundance: -; len: 14; CDR3aa: CAISVPGRGNEQFF; CDR3nt: TGTGCCATCAGTGTCCCGGGACGGGGGAATGAGCAGTTCTTC
v_gene: TRBV5-1; j_gene: TRBJ2-1; d_gene: TRBD1; abundance: few; len: 16; CDR3aa: CASSGADRALNNEQFF; CDR3nt: TGCGCCAGCAGCGGCGCGGACAGGGCCCTTAACAATGAGCAGTTCTTC
v_gene: TRBV2; j_gene: TRBJ2-3; d_gene: -; abundance: few; len: 14; CDR3aa: CASLGSLSTDTQYF; CDR3nt: TGTGCCAGCCTGGGGTCGCTCAGCACAGATACGCAGTATTTT
v_gene: TRBV6-5; j_gene: TRBJ1-1; d_gene: -; abundance: few; len: 14; CDR3aa: CASSPSEGQTKAFF; CDR3nt: TGTGCCAGCAGTCCGTCGGAAGGGCAAACTAAAGCTTTCTTT